The next 7 T cell receptor beta chains were all read from a single sample in a study of T cells in Graves' hyperthyroidism and ophthalmopathy. It was RNA transcripts that yielded the amplified TCR beta CDR3 regions. TCR CDR3 regions were first amplified by RT-PCR with HTBI primers. TCRdb fed the multiplex PCR reads into MiXCR, producing one record per CDR3 protein. The sample lists 300,000 to 450,000 distinct CDR3 sequences; around 25% were seen once. The sample consisted of blood. The receptors were sampled from a man in his fifties with Graves' hyperthyroidism.

The rearrangement links TRBV12-3 or TRBV12-4 to TRBJ2-5; D ambiguous. The CDR3 length is 18 residues. Trimming stripped 3 bases from V and 5 bases from J, with 25 bases between. The CDR3 region is CASSLRRNLQKPSETQYF. Written as DNA, the CDR3 is TGTGCCAGCAGTTTGAGGCGGAACCTACAGAAGCCCAGTGAGACCCAGTACTTC.

This clonotype has only a few counts. The chain is built from TRBV6-1 and TRBJ2-7, with 8 bases aligning to TRBD2. The trim removed 2 bases at V and 2 bases at J, leaving 8 bases unmatched. The CDR3 contains 16 residues. CDR1 and CDR2 (germline): MNHNS, SASEGT. CDR3 loop: CASSEPSVGGAYEQYF. As DNA, the CDR3 is TGTGCCAGCAGTGAACCCAGTGTCGGGGGGGCCTACGAGCAGTACTTC.

The chain uses TRBV11-2 and TRBJ2-7; D possibly corresponds to TRBD1 (6 bases). CDR1 and CDR2 (germline): SGHAT, FQNNGV. V shed 8 bases and J shed 6 bases, with 14 bases lying between them. The CDR3 runs 12 residues. The CDR3: CASGSGTIEQYF. The CDR3 DNA sequence: TGTGCCAGCGGATCCGGGACAATCGAGCAGTACTTC.

The chain carries TRBV5-6 and TRBJ1-1; weak D call: TRBD1 (5 bases). V was shortened by 4 bases and J by 7 bases, with 14 bases between the two germline ends. Germline CDR1 is SGHDT and CDR2 is YYEEEE. This CDR3 comprises 13 residues. The CDR3 sequence: CASSARTRNEAFF. The CDR3 DNA reads as TGTGCCAGCAGCGCCCGGACACGGAATGAAGCTTTCTTT.

The chain links TRBV4-2 to TRBJ2-1, with 7 bases matching TRBD2. This CDR3 comprises 16 residues. With 2 bases clipped from V and 6 bases from J, the junction kept 10 bases outside the gene matches. Germline CDR1 is LGHNA and CDR2 is YNFKEQ. The CDR3 is CASSQHSGPDVNEQFF. In nucleotides, the CDR3 is TGTGCCAGCAGCCAACATAGCGGGCCCGACGTCAATGAGCAGTTCTTC.

Written as DNA, the CDR3 is TGTGCCAGCAGGGCTTTCGGGTCACCCCTCCACTTT. It codes for CASRAFGSPLHF. The chain uses TRBV6-1 and TRBJ1-6; D is uncertain. CDR3 length equals 12 residues. Trimming stripped 6 bases from V and 10 bases from J, with 10 bases between. Germline CDR1 is MNHNS and CDR2 is SASEGT.

This chain joins TRBV5-1 and TRBJ1-4; the match to TRBD1 covers 8 bases. The CDR3 covers 14 residues. Germline V gene lookup returns CDR1 SGHRS and CDR2 YFSETQ. V was pared by 1 base and J by 6 bases, with 2 bases of the junction left unmatched. The CDR3, as DNA: TGCGCCAGCAGCTTGAACAGGGGGGATGAAAAACTGTTTTTT. Residues: CASSLNRGDEKLFF. The whole variable domain, remainder taken from reference TRBV5-1 and TRBJ1-4, is KAGVTQTPRYLIKTRGQQVTLSCSPISGHRSVSWYQQTPGQGLQFLFEYFSETQRNKGNFPGRFSGRQFSNSRSEMNVSTLELGDSALYLCASSLNRGDEKLFFGSGTQLSVL.